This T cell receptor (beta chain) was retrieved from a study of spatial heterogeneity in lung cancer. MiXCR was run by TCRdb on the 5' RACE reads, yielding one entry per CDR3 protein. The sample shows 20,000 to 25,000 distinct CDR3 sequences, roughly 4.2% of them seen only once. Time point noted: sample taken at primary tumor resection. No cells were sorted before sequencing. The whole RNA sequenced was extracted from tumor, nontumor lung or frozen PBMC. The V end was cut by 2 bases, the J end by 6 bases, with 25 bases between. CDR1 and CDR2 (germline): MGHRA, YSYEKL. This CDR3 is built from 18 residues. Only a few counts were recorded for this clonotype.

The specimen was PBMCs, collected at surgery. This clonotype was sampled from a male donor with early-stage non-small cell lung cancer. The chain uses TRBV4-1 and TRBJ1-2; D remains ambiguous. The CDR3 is CASSQPHPTVGGKNGYTF. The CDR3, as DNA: TGCGCCAGCAGCCAACCTCATCCCACGGTAGGCGGGAAGAATGGCTACACCTTC.